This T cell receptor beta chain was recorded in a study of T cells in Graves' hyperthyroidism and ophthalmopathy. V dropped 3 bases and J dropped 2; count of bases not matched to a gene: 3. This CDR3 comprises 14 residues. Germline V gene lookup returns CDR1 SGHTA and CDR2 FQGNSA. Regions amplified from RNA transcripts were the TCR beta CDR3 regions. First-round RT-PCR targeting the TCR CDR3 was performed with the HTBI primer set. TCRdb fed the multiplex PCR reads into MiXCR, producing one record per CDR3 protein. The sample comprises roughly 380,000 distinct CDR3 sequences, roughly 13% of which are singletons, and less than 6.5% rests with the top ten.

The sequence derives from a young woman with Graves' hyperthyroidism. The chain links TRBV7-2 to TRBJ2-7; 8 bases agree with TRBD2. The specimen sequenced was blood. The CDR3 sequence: CASSFGGGPYEQYF. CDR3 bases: TGTGCCAGCAGCTTCGGGGGGGGGCCCTACGAGCAGTACTTC.